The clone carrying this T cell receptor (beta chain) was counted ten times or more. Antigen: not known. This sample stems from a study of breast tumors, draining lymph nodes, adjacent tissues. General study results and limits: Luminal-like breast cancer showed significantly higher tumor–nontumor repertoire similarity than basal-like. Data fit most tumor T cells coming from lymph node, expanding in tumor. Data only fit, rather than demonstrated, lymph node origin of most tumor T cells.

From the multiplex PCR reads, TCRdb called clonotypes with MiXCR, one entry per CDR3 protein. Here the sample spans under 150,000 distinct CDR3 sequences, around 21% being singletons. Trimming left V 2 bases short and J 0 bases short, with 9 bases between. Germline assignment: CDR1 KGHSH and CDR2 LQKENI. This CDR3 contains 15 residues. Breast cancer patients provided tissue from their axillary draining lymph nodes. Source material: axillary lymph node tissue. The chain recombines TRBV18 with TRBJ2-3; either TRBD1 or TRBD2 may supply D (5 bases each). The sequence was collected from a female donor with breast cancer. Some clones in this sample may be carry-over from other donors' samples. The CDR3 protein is CASSPWGGSTDTQYF. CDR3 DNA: TGTGCCAGCTCACCATGGGGCGGGAGCACAGATACGCAGTATTTT.